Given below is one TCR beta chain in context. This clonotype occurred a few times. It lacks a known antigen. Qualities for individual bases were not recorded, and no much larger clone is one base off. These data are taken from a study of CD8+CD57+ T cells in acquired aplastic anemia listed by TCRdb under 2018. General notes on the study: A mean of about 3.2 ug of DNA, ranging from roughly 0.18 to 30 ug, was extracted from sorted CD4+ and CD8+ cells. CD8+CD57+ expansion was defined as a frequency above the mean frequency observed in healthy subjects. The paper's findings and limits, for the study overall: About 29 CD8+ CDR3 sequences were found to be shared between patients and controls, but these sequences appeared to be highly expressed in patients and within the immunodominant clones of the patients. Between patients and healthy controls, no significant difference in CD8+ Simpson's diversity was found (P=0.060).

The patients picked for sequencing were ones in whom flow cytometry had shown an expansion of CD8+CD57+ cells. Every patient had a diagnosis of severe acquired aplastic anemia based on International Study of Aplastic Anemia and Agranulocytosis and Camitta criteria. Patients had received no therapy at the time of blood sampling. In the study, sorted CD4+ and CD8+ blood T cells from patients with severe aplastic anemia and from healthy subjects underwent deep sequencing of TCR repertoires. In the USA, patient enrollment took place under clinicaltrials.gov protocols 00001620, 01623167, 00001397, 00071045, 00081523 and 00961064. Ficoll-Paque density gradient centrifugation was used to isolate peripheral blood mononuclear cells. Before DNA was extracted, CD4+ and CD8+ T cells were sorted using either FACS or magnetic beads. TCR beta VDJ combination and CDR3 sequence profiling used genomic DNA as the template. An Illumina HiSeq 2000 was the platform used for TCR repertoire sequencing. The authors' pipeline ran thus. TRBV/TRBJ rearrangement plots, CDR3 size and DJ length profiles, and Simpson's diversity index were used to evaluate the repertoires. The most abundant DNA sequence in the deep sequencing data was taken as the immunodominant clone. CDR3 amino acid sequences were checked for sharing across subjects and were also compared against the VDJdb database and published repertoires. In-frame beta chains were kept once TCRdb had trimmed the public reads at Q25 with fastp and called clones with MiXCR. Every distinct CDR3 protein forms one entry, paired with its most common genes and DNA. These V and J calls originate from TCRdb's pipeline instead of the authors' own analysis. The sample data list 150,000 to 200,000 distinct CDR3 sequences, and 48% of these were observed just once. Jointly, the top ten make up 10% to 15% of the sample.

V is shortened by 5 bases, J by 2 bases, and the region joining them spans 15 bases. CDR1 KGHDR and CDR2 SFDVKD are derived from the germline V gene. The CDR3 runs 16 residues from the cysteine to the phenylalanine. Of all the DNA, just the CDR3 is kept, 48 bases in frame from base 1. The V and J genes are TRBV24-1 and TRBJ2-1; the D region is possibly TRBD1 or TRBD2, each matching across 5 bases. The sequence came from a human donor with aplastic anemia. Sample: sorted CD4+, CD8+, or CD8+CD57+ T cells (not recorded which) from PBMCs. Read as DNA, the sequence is TGTGCCACCAGTGGGGTTTTAGGGACCACCTACAATGAGCAGTTCTTC. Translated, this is CATSGVLGTTYNEQFF.